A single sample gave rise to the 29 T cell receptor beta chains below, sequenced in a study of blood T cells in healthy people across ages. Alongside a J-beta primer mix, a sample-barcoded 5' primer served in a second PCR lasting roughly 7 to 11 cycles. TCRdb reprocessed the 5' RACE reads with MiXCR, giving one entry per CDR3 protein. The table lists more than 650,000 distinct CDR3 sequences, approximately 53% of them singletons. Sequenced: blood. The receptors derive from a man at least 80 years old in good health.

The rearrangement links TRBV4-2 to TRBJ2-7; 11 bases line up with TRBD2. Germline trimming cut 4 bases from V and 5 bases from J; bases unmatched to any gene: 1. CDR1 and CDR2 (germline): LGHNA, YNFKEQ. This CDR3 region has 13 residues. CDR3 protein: CASSPLAGDEQYF. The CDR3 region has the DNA TGTGCCAGCAGCCCACTAGCGGGAGACGAGCAGTACTTC.

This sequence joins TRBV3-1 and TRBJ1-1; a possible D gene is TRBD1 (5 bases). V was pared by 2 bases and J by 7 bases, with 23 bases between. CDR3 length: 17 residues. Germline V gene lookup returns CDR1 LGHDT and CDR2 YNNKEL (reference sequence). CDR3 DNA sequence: TGTGCCAGCAGCCAAAGCCCCCCCCCGTCAGGGACGTTTGAAGCTTTCTTT. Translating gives CASSQSPPPSGTFEAFF.

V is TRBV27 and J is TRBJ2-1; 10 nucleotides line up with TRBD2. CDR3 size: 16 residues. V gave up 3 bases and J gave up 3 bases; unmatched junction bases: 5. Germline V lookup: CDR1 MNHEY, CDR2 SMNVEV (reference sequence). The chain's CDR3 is CASSFGTSESYNEQFF. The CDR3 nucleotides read TGTGCCAGCAGTTTCGGGACTAGCGAGAGCTACAATGAGCAGTTCTTC.

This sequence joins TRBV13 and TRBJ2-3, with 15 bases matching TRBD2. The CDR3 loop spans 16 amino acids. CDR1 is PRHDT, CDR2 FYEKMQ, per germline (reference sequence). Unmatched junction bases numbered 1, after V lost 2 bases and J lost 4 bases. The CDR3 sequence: CASSLRTSGRADTQYF. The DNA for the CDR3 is TGTGCCAGCAGCTTAAGGACTAGCGGGAGGGCAGATACGCAGTATTTT.

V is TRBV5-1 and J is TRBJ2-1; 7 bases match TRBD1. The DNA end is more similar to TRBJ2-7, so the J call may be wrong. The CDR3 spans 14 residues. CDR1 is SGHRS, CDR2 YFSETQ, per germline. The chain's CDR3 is CASSRTGAGYEQYF. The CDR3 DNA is TGCGCCAGCAGCAGAACAGGGGCTGGGTACGAGCAGTACTTC.

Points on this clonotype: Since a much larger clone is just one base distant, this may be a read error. The CDR3 spells CSVRAGERGSGYTF. The CDR3 DNA follows: TGCAGTGTCAGAGCCGGAGAAAGGGGAAGTGGCTACACCTTC. The chain links TRBV20-1 to TRBJ1-2; tentatively, D is TRBD1 (5 bases). V was cut by 7 bases and J by 7 bases, with 22 bases left in between. CDR1 is DFQATT and CDR2 is SNEGSKA in the germline V gene (reference sequence). The CDR3 has 14 residues.

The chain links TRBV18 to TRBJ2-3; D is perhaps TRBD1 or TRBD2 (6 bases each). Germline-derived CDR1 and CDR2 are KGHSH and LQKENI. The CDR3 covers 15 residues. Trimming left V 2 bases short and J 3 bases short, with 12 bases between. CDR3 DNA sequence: TGTGCCAGCTCACCAGAGGGGGGAACTACAGATACGCAGTATTTT. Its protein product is CASSPEGGTTDTQYF.

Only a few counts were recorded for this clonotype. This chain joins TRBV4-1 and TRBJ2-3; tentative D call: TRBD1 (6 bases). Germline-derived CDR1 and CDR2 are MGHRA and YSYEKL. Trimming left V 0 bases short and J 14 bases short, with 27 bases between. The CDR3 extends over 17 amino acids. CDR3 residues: CASSQDLSRGTHRYAYF. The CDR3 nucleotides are TGCGCCAGCAGCCAAGATCTGAGCAGGGGCACGCACAGATACGCGTATTTT.

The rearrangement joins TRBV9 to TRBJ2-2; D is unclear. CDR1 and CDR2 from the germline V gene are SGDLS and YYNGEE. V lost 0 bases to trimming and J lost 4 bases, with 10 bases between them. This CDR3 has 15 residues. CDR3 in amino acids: CASSVDQHPTGELFF. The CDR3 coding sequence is TGTGCCAGCAGCGTAGACCAGCACCCCACCGGGGAGCTGTTTTTT.

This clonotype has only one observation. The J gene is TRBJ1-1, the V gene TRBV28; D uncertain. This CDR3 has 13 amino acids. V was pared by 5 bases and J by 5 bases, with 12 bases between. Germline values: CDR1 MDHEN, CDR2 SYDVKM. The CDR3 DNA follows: TGTGCCAGCAGTCCAAGGATGGTTACTGAAGCTTTCTTT. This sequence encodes CASSPRMVTEAFF.

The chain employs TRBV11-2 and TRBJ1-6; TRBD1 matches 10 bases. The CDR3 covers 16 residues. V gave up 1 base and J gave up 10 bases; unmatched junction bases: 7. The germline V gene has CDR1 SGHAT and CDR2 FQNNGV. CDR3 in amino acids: CASSLGMTGGDSPLHF. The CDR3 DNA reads TGTGCCAGCAGCTTAGGGATGACAGGGGGCGACTCACCCCTCCACTTT.

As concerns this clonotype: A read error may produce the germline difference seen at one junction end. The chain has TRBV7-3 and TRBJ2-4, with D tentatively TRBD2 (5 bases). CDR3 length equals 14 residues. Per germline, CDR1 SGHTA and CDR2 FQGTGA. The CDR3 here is CSSSLNPSWNIQYF. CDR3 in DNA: TGTTCCAGCAGCTTAAACCCTAGCTGGAACATTCAGTACTTC. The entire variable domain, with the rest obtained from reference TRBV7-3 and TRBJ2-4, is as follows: GAGVSQTPSNKVTEKGKYVELRCDPISGHTALYWYRQSLGQGPEFLIYFQGTGAADDSGLPNDRFFAVRPEGSVSTLKIQRTERGDSAVYLCSSSLNPSWNIQYFGAGTRLSVL.

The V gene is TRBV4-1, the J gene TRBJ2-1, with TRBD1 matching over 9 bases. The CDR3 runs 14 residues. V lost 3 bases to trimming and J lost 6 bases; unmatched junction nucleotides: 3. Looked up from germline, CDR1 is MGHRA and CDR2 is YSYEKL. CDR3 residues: CASSQPGQGNEQFF. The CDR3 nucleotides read TGCGCCAGCAGCCAGCCGGGACAGGGCAATGAGCAGTTCTTC.

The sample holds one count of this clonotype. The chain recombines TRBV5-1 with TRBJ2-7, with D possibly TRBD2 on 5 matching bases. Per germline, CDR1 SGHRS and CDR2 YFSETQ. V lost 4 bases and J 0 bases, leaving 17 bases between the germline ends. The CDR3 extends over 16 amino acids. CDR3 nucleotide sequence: TGCGCCAGCAGCCCAGTCCCCGAGGGCCTCTCCTACGAGCAGTACTTC. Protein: CASSPVPEGLSYEQYF. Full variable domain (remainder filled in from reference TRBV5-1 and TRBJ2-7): KAGVTQTPRYLIKTRGQQVTLSCSPISGHRSVSWYQQTPGQGLQFLFEYFSETQRNKGNFPGRFSGRQFSNSRSEMNVSTLELGDSALYLCASSPVPEGLSYEQYFGPGTRLTVT.

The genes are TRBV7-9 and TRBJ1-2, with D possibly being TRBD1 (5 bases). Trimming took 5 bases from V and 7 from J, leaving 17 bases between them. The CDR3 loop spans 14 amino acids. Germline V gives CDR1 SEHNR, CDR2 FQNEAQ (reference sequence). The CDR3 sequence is CASSVEVGTAGYTF. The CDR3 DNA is TGTGCCAGCAGCGTAGAGGTGGGGACGGCTGGCTACACCTTC.

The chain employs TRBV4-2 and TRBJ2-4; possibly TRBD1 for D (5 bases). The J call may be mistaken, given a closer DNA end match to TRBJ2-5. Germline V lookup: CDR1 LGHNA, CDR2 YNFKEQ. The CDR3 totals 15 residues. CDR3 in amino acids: CASSRNTVGEETQYF. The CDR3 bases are TGTGCCAGCAGCCGGAACACCGTAGGGGAAGAGACCCAGTACTTC.

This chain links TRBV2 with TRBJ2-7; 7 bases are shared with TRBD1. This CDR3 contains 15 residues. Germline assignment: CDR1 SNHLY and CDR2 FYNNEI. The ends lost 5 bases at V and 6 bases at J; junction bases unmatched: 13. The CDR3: CASSNTGEFRSEQYF. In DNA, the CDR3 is TGTGCCAGCAGTAATACAGGGGAGTTTAGGAGCGAGCAGTACTTC.

CDR3 DNA: TGTGCCAGCAGCCCCTGGACGGGAACCAATGAGCAGTACTTC. This encodes CASSPWTGTNEQYF. The rearrangement uses TRBV3-1 and TRBJ2-7; D may be TRBD2 (5 bases). CDR3 length: 14 residues. In germline, CDR1 is LGHDT, CDR2 YNNKEL (reference sequence). Deletions cut 4 bases from V and 7 bases from J, with 17 bases between.

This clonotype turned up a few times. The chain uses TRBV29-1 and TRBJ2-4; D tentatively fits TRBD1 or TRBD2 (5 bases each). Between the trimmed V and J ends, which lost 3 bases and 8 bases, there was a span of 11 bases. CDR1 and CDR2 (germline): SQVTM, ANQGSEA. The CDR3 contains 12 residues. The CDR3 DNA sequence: TGCAGCGTTGATTTAGGGACCGACATTCAGTACTTC. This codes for CSVDLGTDIQYF.

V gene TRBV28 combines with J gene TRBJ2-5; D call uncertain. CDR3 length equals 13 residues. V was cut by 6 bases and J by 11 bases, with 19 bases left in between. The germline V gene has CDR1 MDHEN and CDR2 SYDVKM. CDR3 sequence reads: CASSPAAYNEQYF. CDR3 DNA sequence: TGTGCCAGCAGCCCCGCTGCCTACAATGAGCAGTACTTC. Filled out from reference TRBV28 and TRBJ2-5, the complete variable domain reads DVKVTQSSRYLVKRTGEKVFLECVQDMDHENMFWYRQDPGLGLRLIYFSYDVKMKEKGDIPEGYSVSREKKERFSLILESASTNQTSMYLCASSPAAYNEQYFGPGTRLLVL.

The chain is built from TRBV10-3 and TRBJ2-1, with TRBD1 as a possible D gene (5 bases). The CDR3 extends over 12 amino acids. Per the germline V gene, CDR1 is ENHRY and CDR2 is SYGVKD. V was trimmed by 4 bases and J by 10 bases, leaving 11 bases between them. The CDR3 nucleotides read TGTGCCATCAGTGGGCCAGGGAAGGAGCAGTTCTTC. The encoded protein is CAISGPGKEQFF.

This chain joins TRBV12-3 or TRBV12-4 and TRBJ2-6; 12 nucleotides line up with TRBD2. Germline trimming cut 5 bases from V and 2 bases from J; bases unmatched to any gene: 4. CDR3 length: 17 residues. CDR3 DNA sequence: TGTGCCAGCAGTCCACTAGCGGGAGGAGCTGGGGCCAACGTCCTGACTTTC. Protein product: CASSPLAGGAGANVLTF.

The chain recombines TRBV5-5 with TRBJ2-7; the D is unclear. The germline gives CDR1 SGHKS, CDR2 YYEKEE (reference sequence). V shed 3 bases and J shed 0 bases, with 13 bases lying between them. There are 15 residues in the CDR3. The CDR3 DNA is TGTGCCAGCAGCTCCCAGGCGAGCCCCTCCTACGAGCAGTACTTC. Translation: CASSSQASPSYEQYF.

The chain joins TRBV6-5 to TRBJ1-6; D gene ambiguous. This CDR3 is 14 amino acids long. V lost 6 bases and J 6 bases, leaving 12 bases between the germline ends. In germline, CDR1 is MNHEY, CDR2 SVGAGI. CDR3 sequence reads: CASRLGPPNSPLHF. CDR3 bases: TGTGCCAGCAGACTAGGACCGCCTAATTCACCCCTCCACTTT.

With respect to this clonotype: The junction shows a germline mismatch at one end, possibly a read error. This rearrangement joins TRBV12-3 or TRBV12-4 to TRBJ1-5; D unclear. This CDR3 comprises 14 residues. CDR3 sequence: CASSVATLDQPQHF. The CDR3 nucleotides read TGTGCCAGCAGTGTAGCGACATTAGATCAGCCCCAGCATTTT.

CDR3 amino acids: CASTRTRGQTSTDTQYF. The CDR3 DNA sequence: TGTGCCAGCACACGTACCAGGGGACAGACTAGCACAGATACGCAGTATTTT. The chain links TRBV6-1 to TRBJ2-3; 7 nucleotides agree with TRBD1. Trimming removed 7 bases from V and 0 bases from J; junction bases left unmatched: 13. Germline CDR1 MNHNS, CDR2 SASEGT. CDR3 length equals 17 residues.

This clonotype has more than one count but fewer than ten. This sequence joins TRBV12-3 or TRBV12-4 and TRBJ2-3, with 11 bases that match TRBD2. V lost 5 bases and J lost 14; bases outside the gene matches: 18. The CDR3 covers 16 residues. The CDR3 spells CASSPAGTSGVRYAYF. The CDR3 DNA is TGTGCCAGCAGTCCGGCCGGGACTAGCGGAGTCAGATACGCGTATTTT.

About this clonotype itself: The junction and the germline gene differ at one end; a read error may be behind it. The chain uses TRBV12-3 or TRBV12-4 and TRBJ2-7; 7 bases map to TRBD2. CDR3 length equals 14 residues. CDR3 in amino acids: CASKGGRVPYERYF. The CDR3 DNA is TGTGCCAGCAAAGGCGGGAGAGTACCCTACGAGCGGTACTTC.

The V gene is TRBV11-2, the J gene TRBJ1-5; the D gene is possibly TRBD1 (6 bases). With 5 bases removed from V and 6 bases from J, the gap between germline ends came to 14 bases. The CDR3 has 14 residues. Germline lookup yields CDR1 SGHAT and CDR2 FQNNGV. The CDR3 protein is CASSGQGIGQPQHF. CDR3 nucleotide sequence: TGTGCCAGCAGCGGGCAGGGGATAGGTCAGCCCCAGCATTTT.